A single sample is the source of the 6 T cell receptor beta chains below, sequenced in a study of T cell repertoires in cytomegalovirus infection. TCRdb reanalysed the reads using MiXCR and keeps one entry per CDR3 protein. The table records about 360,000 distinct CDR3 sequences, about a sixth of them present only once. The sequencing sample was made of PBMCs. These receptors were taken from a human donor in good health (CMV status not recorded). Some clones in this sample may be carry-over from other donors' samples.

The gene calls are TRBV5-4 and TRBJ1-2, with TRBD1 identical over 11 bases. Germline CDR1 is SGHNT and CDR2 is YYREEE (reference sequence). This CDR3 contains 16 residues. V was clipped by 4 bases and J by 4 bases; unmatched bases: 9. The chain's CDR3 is CASSAGTGGLRYGYTF. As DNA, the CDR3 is TGTGCCAGCAGCGCCGGGACAGGGGGACTTCGCTATGGCTACACCTTC. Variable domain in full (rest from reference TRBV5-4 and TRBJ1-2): ETGVTQSPTHLIKTRGQQVTLRCSSQSGHNTVSWYQQALGQGPQFIFQYYREEENGRGNFPPRFSGLQFPNYSSELNVNALELDDSALYLCASSAGTGGLRYGYTFGSGTRLTVV.

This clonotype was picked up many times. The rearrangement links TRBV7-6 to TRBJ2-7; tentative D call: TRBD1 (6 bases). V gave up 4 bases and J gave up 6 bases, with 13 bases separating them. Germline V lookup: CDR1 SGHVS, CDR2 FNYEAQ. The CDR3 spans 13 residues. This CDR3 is CASSWDTTGEQYF. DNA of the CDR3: TGTGCCAGCAGCTGGGACACTACGGGCGAGCAGTACTTC.

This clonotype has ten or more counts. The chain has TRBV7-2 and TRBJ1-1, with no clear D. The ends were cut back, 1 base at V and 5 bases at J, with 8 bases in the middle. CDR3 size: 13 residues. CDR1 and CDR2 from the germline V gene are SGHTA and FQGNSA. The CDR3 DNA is TGTGCCAGCAGCTTAGTTCGGGGTACTGAAGCTTTCTTT. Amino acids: CASSLVRGTEAFF.

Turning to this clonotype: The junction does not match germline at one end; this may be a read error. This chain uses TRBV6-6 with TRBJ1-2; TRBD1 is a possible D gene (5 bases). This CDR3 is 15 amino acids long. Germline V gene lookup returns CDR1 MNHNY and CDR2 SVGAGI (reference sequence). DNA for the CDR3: TGTGCCAGCAGAGGCCGGGAAGGGACGGTCTATAGCTACACCTTC. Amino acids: CASRGREGTVYSYTF.

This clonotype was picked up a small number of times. CDR3 coding DNA: TGTGCCAGCAGCTTTACTAGCGGGGACTACGAGCAGTACTTC. Translation gives CASSFTSGDYEQYF. The chain has TRBV7-2 and TRBJ2-7; TRBD2 matches 10 bases. V shed 3 bases, J shed 3 bases, and the junction held 2 bases outside the gene matches. Germline CDR1 is SGHTA and CDR2 is FQGNSA. The CDR3 is 14 residues long. Full variable domain (remainder filled in from reference TRBV7-2 and TRBJ2-7): GAGVSQSPSNKVTEKGKDVELRCDPISGHTALYWYRQSLGQGLEFLIYFQGNSAPDKSGLPSDRFSAERTGGSVSTLTIQRTQQEDSAVYLCASSFTSGDYEQYFGPGTRLTVT.

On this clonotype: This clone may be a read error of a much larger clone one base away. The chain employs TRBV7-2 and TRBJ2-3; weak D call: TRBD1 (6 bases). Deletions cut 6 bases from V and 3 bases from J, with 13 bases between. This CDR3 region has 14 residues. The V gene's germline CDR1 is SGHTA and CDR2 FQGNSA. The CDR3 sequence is CASSTQTGTDTQYF. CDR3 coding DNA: TGTGCCAGCAGTACCCAAACAGGGACAGATACGCAGTATTTT.